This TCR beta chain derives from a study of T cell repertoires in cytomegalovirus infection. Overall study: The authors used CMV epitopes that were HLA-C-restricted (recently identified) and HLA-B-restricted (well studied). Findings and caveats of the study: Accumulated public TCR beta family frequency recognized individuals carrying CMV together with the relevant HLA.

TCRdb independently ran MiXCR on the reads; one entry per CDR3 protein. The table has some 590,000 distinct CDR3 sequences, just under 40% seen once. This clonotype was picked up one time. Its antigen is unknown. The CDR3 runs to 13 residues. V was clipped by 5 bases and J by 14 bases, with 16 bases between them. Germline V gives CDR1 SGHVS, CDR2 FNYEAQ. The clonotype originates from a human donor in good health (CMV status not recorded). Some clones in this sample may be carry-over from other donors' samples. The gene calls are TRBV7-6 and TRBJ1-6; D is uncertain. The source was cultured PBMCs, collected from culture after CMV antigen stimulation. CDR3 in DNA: TGTGCCAGCAGCCCGACGGACCAAAGTGCCCTCCACTTT. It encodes CASSPTDQSALHF.